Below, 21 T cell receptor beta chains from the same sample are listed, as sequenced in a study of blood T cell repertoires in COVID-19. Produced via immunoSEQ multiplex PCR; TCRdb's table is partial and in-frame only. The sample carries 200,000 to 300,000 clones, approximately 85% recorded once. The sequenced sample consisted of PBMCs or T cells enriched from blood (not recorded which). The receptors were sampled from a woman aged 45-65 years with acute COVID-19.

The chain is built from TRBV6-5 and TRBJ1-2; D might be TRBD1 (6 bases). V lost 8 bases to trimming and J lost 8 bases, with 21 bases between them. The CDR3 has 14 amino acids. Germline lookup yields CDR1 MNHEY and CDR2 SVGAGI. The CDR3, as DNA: TGTGCCAGCGGCCCATTACAGGGAATGGGGGGCTACACCTTC. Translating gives CASGPLQGMGGYTF.

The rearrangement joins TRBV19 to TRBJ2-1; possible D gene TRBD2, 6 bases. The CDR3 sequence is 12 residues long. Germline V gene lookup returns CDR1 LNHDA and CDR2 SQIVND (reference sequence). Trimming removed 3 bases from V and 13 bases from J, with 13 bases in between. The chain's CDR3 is CASSMSLGTQFF. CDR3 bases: TGTGCCAGTAGTATGTCTCTTGGGACTCAGTTCTTC.

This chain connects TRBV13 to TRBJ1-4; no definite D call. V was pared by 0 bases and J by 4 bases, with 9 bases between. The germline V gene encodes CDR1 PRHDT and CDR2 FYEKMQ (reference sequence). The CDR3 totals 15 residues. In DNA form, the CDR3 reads TGTGCCAGCAGCTTAGGCCTGGCAGGTAATGAAAAACTGTTTTTT. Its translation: CASSLGLAGNEKLFF.

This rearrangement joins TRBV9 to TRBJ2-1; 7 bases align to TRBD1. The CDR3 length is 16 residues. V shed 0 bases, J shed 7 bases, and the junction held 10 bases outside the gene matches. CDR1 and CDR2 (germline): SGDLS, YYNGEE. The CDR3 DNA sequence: TGTGCCAGCAGCGTAGTTTCCGACAGGGTTAAGAATGAGCAGTTCTTC. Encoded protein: CASSVVSDRVKNEQFF.

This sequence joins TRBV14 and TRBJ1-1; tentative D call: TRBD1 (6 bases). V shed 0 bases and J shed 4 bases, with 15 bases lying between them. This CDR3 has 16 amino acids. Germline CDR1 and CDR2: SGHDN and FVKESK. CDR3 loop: CASSQDQGRGLTEAFF. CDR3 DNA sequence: TGTGCCAGCAGCCAAGATCAGGGGCGGGGGCTCACTGAAGCTTTCTTT.

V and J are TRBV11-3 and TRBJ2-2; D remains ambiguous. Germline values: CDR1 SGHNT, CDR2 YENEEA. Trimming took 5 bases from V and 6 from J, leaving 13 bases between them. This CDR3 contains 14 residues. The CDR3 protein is CASSPPSSAGELFF. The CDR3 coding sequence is TGTGCCAGCAGCCCCCCAAGCAGCGCCGGGGAGCTGTTTTTT. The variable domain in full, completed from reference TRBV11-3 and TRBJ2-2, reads EAGVVQSPRYKIIEKKQPVAFWCNPISGHNTLYWYLQNLGQGPELLIRYENEEAVDDSQLPKDRFSAERLKGVDSTLKIQPAELGDSAVYLCASSPPSSAGELFFGEGSRLTVL.

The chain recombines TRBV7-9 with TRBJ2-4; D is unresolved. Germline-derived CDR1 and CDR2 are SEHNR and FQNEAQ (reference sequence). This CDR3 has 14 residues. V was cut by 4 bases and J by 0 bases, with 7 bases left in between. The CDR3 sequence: CASSSSLAKNIQYF. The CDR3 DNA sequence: TGTGCCAGCAGCTCCTCTCTAGCCAAAAACATTCAGTACTTC.

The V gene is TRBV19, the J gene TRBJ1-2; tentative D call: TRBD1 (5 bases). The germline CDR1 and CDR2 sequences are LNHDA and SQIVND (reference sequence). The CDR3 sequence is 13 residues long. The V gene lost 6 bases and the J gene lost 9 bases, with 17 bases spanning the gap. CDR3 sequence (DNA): TGTGCCAGTAGGGGCCAGGGTGCCATTAGCTACACCTTC. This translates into CASRGQGAISYTF.

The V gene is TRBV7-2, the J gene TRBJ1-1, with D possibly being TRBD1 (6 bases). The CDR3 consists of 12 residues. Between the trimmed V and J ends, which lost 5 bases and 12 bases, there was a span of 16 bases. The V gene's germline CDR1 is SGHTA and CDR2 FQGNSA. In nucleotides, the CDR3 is TGTGCCAGCAGCCAAAAACAGGGCTTAACTTTCTTT. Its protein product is CASSQKQGLTFF.

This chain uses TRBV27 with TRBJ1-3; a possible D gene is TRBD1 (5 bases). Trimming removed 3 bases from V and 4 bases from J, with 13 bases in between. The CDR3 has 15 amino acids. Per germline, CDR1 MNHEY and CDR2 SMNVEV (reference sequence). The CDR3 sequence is CASSLGGFSGNTIYF. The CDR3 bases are TGTGCCAGCAGTTTGGGGGGGTTCTCAGGAAACACCATATATTTT.

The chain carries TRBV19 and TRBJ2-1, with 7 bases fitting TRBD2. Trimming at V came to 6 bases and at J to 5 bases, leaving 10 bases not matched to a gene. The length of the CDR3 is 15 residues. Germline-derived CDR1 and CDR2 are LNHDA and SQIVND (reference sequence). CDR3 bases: TGTGCCAGTAGCCGAAATGTTGCGGGAGACAATGAGCAGTTCTTC. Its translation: CASSRNVAGDNEQFF.

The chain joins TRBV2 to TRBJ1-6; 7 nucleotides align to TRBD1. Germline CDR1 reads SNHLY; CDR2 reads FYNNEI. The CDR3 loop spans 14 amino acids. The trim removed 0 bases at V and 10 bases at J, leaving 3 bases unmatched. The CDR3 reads CASSEAQGGSPLHF. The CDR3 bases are TGTGCCAGCAGTGAAGCCCAGGGGGGATCACCCCTCCACTTT.

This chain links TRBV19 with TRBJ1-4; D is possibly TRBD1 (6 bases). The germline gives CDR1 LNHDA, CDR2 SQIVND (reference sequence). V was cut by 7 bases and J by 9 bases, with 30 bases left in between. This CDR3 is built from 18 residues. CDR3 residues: CASTRGGEHRDLRKKLFF. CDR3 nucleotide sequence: TGTGCCAGTACCCGGGGGGGTGAACACAGGGACCTTCGGAAAAAACTGTTTTTT.

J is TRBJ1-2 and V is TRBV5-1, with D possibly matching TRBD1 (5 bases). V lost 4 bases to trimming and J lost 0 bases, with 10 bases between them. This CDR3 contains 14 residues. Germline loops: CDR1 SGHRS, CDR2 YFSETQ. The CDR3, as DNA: TGCGCCAGCAGCGAACAGGTAGCTAACTATGGCTACACCTTC. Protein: CASSEQVANYGYTF.

The CDR3 protein is CASSSYLGQGANTEAFF. The DNA of the CDR3 is TGTGCCAGCAGCTCCTACTTAGGACAGGGGGCGAACACTGAAGCTTTCTTT. The chain uses TRBV7-2 and TRBJ1-1; 11 bases match TRBD1. The CDR3 totals 17 residues. Germline V gives CDR1 SGHTA, CDR2 FQGNSA. J gave up 1 base and V 4 bases, and 8 bases lay outside the gene matches.

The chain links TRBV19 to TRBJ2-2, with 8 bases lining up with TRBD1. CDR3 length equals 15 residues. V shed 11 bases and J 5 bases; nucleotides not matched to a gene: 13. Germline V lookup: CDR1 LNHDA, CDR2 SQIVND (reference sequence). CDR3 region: CACQERQGATGELFF. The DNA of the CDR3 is TGTGCCTGTCAGGAAAGGCAGGGGGCTACCGGGGAGCTGTTTTTT.

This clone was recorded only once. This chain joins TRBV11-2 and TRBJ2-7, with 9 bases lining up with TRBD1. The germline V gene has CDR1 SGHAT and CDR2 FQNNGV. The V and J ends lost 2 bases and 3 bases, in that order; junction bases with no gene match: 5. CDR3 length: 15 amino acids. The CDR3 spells CASSLLQGAGYEQYF. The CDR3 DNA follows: TGTGCCAGCAGCTTATTACAGGGGGCAGGCTACGAGCAGTACTTC.

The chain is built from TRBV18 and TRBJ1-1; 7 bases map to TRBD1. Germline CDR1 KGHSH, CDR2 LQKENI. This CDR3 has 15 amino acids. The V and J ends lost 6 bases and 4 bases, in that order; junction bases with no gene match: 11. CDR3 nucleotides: TGTGCCAGCTCTCTCGACAGGGTCGGGTTCACTGAAGCTTTCTTT. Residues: CASSLDRVGFTEAFF.

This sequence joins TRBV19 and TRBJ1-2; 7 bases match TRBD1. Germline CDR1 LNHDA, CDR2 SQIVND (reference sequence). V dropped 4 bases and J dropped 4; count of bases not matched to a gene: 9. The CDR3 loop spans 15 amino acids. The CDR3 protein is CASSRGARQGYGYTF. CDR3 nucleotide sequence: TGTGCCAGTAGTAGGGGAGCGAGACAGGGCTATGGCTACACCTTC.

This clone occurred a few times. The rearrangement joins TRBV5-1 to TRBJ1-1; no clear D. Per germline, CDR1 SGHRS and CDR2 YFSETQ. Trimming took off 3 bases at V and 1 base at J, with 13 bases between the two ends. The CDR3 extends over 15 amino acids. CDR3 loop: CASSSPLRGNTEAFF. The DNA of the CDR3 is TGCGCCAGCAGCTCGCCCTTACGGGGGAACACTGAAGCTTTCTTT.

CDR3 sequence: CASSYLTGTYGYTF. DNA for the CDR3: TGTGCCAGCAGTTATTTAACAGGGACCTATGGCTACACCTTC. The V call is TRBV6-5, the J call TRBJ1-2; a possible D gene is TRBD1 (6 bases). V was clipped by 3 bases and J by 4 bases, with 12 bases between them. The CDR3 spans 14 residues. Germline V gene data show CDR1 as MNHEY and CDR2 as SVGAGI.